This T cell receptor (beta chain) was sequenced in a study of shared clonotypes between healthy human individuals. In the study overall: Each donor's CD4 naive and CD4 memory cells filled three plates apiece, CD8 naive two, and CD8 memory one. Study-wide results and caveats: What naive subsets generally showed was a larger estimated richness than memory subsets showed. In a handful of donors, about 5% of naive CD4 clonotypes appeared in common.

The CDR3 sequence is 16 residues long. Germline V CDR1 and CDR2: SEHNR, FQNEAQ (reference sequence). Trimming took 5 bases from V and 4 from J; bases not matched to a gene: 9. Terminally differentiated effector memory CD45RA+ cells were excluded by CCR7 positive selection of CD45RO-negative cells. Sequenced by immunoSEQ multiplex PCR; TCRdb stores in-frame clones only, minus some. Among fewer than 1 million clones, roughly 96% were seen once, and the ten largest hold less than 0.25%. Points on this clone: Its specificity is not known.

This receptor was obtained from a man aged 25-40 years in good health. What was sequenced was naive CD8+ T cells sorted from blood. V gene TRBV7-9 combines with J gene TRBJ2-3; 10 bases agree with TRBD2. CDR3 nucleotide sequence: TGTGCCAGCAGCCCCCCTCCAGCGGGAGGGCCAGATACGCAGTATTTT. Translation: CASSPPPAGGPDTQYF.